This TCR beta chain was sequenced during a study of cytomegalovirus exposure and HLA in healthy donors. Turning to the study itself: An earlier analysis found under 130 million unique TCR beta sequences from about 190 million T cells.

The PCR made use of 60 Vbeta and 13 Jbeta primers. Clones were read by immunoSEQ multiplex PCR, and TCRdb kept only the in-frame ones, dropping some. Counted here are some 140,000 clones, approximately 60% occurring once; the ten biggest clones make up less than 2.5%. CDR1 is SGHTS, CDR2 YDEGEE, per germline. V lost 4 bases, J lost 6 bases, and 11 bases lay in between. This CDR3 has 13 residues. The sample comprised PBMCs. This chain uses TRBV5-8 with TRBJ1-5; D is unclear. The sequence was obtained from a middle-aged woman in good health and CMV-seronegative. The CDR3 bases are TGTGCCAGCAGCCCGGATAGCCTTCAGCCCCAGCATTTT. Translating it yields CASSPDSLQPQHF.